The 3 T cell receptor beta chains below were found in one sample sequenced in a study of blood T cells in healthy people across ages. PCR was performed a second time for about 7 to 12 cycles using a sample-barcoded 5' primer and a J-beta primer mix. TCRdb recomputed calls from the 5' RACE reads with MiXCR, one row per CDR3 protein. Of roughly 1,300,000 distinct CDR3 sequences listed, approximately 59% were seen once; the top ten hold 5% to 7%. Sample: blood. These receptors were taken from a man aged 18-30 years in good health.

The V gene is TRBV7-2, the J gene TRBJ2-1; either TRBD1 or TRBD2 may supply D (5 bases each). Trimming removed 0 bases from V and 4 bases from J, with 19 bases in between. The CDR3 runs 18 residues. Looked up from germline, CDR1 is SGHTA and CDR2 is FQGNSA. The CDR3 DNA sequence: TGTGCCAGCAGCTTAGCGAGTGGGGACGAGCGGAGTTACAATGAGCAGTTCTTC. Translating gives CASSLASGDERSYNEQFF.

The V and J genes are TRBV20-1 and TRBJ2-5; D gene unclear. With 6 bases removed from V and 10 bases from J, the gap between germline ends came to 15 bases. Germline V CDR1 and CDR2: DFQATT, SNEGSKA (reference sequence). CDR3 length: 11 residues. CDR3 DNA: TGCAGTGCCCAAGTGCAGGATGGCCAGTACTTC. Its protein product is CSAQVQDGQYF.

The chain employs TRBV7-2 and TRBJ2-7; possible D gene TRBD1, 6 bases. Germline values: CDR1 SGHTA, CDR2 FQGNSA. The CDR3 covers 14 residues. V dropped 3 bases and J dropped 4 bases, with 13 bases sitting between them. CDR3 DNA sequence: TGTGCCAGCAGCTTCAGGGGTGGTTTGTACGAGCAGTACTTC. It encodes CASSFRGGLYEQYF.